This T cell receptor (beta chain) was documented in a study of early T cells in non-severe SARS-CoV-2 infection. Details on this clonotype: No antigen is known for it.

Study findings and constraints: Matching against VDJdb likely underestimated virus-specific expansions, favoring anti-spike CD8.

This CDR3 contains 16 residues. V was trimmed by 3 bases and J by 2 bases, leaving 16 bases between them. CDR1 and CDR2 from the germline V gene are WNHNN and SYGVQD (reference sequence). TCRdb independently ran MiXCR on the 5' RACE reads; one entry per CDR3 protein. This sample has approximately 22,000 distinct CDR3 sequences, with more than 5% found just once. Sample: whole blood, taken at baseline. The V call is TRBV10-1, the J call TRBJ2-5, with a tentative D call TRBD1 (6 bases). This TCR was recovered from an adult who was a healthcare worker with PCR-confirmed SARS-CoV-2 infection or an uninfected control (not recorded which). For the CDR3, the DNA is TGCGCCAGCAGTGACCCCTCACAGGGTTCGCAAGAGACCCAGTACTTC. Amino acids: CASSDPSQGSQETQYF.